This T cell receptor (beta chain) was observed in a study of cytomegalovirus exposure and HLA in healthy donors. Overall study findings and caveats: A missense DCLRE1C variant was associated with V- and J-gene trimming of TCR beta chains in a later analysis, and an independent cohort replicated the association. In vitro checks showed that a few CMV-associated chains really do target CMV antigens. According to the study, some 160 TCR beta chains were cytomegalovirus-associated.

In regard to this clone: Its antigen is as yet unknown.

PCR amplification relied on 60 Vbeta primers (plus 13 Jbeta primers). This table comes from immunoSEQ multiplex PCR, and its TCRdb copy is limited to in-frame clones, with some not included. This sample's table reports around 100,000 clones. Nominal health characterized the donors when sampled, though unrecorded immune exposures were likely. The CDR3 loop spans 16 amino acids. V lost 5 bases and J 3 bases, leaving 17 bases between the germline ends. Germline assignment: CDR1 MNHEY and CDR2 SMNVEV (reference sequence). The rearrangement links TRBV27 to TRBJ2-1; D perhaps matches TRBD2 (5 bases). Specimen: PBMCs. The sequence was collected from a man aged 25 to 40 in good health and CMV-seronegative. In DNA form, the CDR3 reads TGTGCCAGCAGTCCGTCGGCCGGACTTCTCTACAATGAGCAGTTCTTC. It codes for CASSPSAGLLYNEQFF.